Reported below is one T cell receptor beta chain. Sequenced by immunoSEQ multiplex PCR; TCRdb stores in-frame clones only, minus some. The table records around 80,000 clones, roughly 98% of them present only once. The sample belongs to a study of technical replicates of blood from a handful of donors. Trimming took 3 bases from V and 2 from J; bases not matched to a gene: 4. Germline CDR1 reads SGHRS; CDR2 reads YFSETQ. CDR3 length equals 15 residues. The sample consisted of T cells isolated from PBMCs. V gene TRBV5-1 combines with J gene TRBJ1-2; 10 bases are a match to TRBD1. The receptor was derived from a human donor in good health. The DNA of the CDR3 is TGCGCCAGCAGCTGGGGACAGGGGCGCAACTATGGCTACACCTTC. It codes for CASSWGQGRNYGYTF. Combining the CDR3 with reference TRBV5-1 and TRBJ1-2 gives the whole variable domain KAGVTQTPRYLIKTRGQQVTLSCSPISGHRSVSWYQQTPGQGLQFLFEYFSETQRNKGNFPGRFSGRQFSNSRSEMNVSTLELGDSALYLCASSWGQGRNYGYTFGSGTRLTVV.